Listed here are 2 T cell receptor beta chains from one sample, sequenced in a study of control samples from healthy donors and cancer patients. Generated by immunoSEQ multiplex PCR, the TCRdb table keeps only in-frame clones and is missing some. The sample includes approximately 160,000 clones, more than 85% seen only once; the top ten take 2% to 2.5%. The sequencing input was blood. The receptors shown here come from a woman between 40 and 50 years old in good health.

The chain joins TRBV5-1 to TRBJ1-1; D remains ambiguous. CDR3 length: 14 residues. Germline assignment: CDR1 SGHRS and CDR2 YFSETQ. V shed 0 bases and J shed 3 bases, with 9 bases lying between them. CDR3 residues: CASSLDGVDTEAFF. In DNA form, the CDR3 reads TGCGCCAGCAGCTTGGATGGGGTAGACACTGAAGCTTTCTTT.

CDR3 loop: CASSLGRNEQFF. The CDR3 coding sequence is TGTGCCAGCAGCTTAGGTAGGAATGAGCAGTTCTTC. The rearrangement uses TRBV7-8 and TRBJ2-1; no clear D gene. Germline CDR1 is SGHVS and CDR2 is FQNEAQ. Trimming cost V 1 base and J 7 bases, with 5 bases left between them. This CDR3 is 12 amino acids long.